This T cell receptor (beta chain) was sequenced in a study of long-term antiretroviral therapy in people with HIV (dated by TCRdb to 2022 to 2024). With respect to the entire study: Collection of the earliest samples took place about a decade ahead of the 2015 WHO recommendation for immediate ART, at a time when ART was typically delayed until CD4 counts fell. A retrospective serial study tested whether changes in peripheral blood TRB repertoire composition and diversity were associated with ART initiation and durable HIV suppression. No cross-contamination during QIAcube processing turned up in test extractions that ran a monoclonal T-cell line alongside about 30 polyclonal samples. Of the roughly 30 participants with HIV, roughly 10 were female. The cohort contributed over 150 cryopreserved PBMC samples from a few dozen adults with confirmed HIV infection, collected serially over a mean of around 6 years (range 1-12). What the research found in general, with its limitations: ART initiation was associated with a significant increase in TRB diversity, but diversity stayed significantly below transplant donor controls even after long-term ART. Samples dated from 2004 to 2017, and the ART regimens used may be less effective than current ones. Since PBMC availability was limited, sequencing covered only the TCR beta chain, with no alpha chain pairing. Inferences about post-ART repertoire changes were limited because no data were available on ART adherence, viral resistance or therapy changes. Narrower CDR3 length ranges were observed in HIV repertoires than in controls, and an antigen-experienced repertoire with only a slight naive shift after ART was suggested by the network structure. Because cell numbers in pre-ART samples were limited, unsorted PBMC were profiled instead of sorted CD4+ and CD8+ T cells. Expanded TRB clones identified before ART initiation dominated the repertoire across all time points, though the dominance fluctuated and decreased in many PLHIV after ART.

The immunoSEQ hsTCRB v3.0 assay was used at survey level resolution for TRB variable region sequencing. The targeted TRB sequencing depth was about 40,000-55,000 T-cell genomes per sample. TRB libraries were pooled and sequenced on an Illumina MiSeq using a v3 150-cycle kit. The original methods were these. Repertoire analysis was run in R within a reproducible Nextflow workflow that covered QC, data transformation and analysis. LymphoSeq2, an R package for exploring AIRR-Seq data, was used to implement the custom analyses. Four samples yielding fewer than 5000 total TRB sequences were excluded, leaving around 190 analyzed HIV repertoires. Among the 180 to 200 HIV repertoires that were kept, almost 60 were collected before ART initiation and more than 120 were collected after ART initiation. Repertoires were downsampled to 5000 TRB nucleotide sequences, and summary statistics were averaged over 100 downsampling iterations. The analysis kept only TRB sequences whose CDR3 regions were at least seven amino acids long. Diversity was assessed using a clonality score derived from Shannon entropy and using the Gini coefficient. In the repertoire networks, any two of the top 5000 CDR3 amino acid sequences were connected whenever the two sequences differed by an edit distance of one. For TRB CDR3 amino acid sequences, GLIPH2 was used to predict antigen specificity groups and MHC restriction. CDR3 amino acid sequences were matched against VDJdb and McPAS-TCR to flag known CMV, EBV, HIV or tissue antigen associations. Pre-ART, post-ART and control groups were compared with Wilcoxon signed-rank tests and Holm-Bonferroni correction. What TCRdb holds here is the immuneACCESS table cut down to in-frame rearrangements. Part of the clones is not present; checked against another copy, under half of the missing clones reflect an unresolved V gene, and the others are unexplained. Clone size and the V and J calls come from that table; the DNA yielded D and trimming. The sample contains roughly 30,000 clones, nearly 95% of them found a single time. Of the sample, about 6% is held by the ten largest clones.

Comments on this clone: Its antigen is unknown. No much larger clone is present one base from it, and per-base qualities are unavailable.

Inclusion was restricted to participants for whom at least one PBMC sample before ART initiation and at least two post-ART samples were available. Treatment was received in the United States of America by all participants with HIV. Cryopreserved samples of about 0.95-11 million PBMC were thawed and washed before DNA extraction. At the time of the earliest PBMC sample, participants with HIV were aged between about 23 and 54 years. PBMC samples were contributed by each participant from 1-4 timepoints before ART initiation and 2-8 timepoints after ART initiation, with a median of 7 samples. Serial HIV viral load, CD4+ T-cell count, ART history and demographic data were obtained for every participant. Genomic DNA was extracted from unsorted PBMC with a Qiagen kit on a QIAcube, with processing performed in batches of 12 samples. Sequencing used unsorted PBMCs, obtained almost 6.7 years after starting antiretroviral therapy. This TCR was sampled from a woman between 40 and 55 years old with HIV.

CDR3 reads: CASSSAGGVQETQYF. The DNA sequence is TGTGCCAGCAGCAGCGCGGGGGGAGTCCAAGAGACCCAGTACTTC. The rearrangement joined TRBV9 to TRBJ2-5, and TRBD2 aligns with 8 junction nucleotides. Counted from cysteine to phenylalanine, this CDR3 has 15 amino acids. The read is trimmed to its CDR3 DNA, 45 bases read in frame from base 1. Reading the germline V gene gives CDR1 SGDLS and CDR2 YYNGEE. Trimming leaves V shorter by 4 bases and J shorter by 1 base, with the junction holding 6 bases beyond the gene matches.